Below, 2 T cell receptor beta chains from the same sample are listed, as sequenced in a study of T cells after yellow fever vaccination. TCRdb reprocessed the 5' RACE reads via MiXCR and lists one record per CDR3 protein. Found here are roughly 300,000 distinct CDR3 sequences, roughly 8.3% of them singletons; the top ten hold approximately 16%. The sample in question was PBMCs, obtained about 49 days after the first yellow fever vaccination. The receptors stem from a young man who received the YFV17D yellow fever vaccine.

This clonotype was detected only a few times. Here the CDR3 reads CSATLAGGRYGYTF. Here the CDR3 DNA reads TGCAGTGCCACTTTAGCCGGCGGTCGATATGGCTACACCTTC. This sequence joins TRBV20-1 and TRBJ1-2, with D uncertain. This CDR3 comprises 14 residues. Germline V lookup: CDR1 DFQATT, CDR2 SNEGSKA (reference sequence). The V gene lost 6 bases and the J gene lost 5 bases, with 19 bases spanning the gap.

There are many counts of this clonotype. This chain links TRBV3-1 with TRBJ2-1, with D unclear. In germline, CDR1 is LGHDT, CDR2 YNNKEL (reference sequence). V was cut by 1 base and J by 10 bases, with 8 bases left in between. This CDR3 is built from 12 residues. The CDR3 is CASSQGFREQFF. In nucleotides, the CDR3 is TGTGCCAGCAGCCAAGGGTTCCGGGAGCAGTTCTTC.